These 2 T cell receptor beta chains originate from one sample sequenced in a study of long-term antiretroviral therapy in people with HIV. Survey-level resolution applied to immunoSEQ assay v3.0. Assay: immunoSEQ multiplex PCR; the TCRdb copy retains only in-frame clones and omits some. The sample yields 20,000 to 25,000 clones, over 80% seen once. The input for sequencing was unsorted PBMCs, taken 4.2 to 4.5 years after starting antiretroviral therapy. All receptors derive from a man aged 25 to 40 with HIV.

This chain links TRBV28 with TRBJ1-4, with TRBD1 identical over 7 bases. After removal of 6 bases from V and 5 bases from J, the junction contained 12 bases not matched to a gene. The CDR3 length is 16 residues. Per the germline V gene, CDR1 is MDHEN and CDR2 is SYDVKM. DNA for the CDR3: TGTGCCAGCAGATGGCCCCAGGGACAGCGAAATGAAAAACTGTTTTTT. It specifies CASRWPQGQRNEKLFF.

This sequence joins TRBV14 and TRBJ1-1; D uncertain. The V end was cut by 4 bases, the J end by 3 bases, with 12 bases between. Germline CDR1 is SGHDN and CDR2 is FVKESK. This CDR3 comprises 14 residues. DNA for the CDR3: TGTGCCAGCAGCCGAGGTCCCTGGGACACTGAAGCTTTCTTT. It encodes CASSRGPWDTEAFF.